The 13 T cell receptor beta chains below were found in one sample sequenced in a study of beta chain features in type 1 diabetes (dated by TCRdb to the late 2010s). Antigens of these TCRs are unknown. General conclusions and limits of the study: A moderate but significant shortening of TCRB CDR3 length was observed in type 1 diabetes patients in all four CD4+ subsets.

The library was built by means of the immunoSEQ multiplex PCR assay. The entire amount of isolated RNA was reverse transcribed using the High Capacity cDNA Reverse Transcription Kit, so the sequenced TCRB transcripts were expressed ones. TCRdb stores this immuneACCESS table with in-frame sequences only. Part of the clones is absent; in the studies checked, under half of the shortfall reflects unresolved V genes, and no reason is known for the rest. The sample table holds roughly 150,000 clones, of which 9% to 12% were seen once. The ten largest make up more than 0.45% of the sample. Sequencing input: central memory CD4+ T cells from blood. The receptor set was obtained from a man aged 25 to 40 with type 1 diabetes.

Here the CDR3 reads CASSLSRDTQYF. CDR3 in DNA: TGTGCCAGCAGCTTGTCACGGGATACGCAGTATTTT. This sequence joins TRBV7-6 and TRBJ2-3; D ambiguous. The CDR3 totals 12 residues. From germline, CDR1 is SGHVS and CDR2 FNYEAQ. Trimming removed 3 bases from V and 6 bases from J, with 7 bases in between.

This clone appeared many times. This chain uses TRBV28 with TRBJ2-2; weak D call: TRBD2 (5 bases). The germline CDR1 and CDR2 sequences are MDHEN and SYDVKM. The CDR3 loop spans 14 amino acids. Trimming cost V 6 bases and J 7 bases, with 15 bases left between them. CDR3 coding DNA: TGTGCCAGCAGGTCATCTGGGAGTGTCGGGGAGCTGTTTTTT. Translated, it gives CASRSSGSVGELFF. The variable domain in full, completed from reference TRBV28 and TRBJ2-2, reads DVKVTQSSRYLVKRTGEKVFLECVQDMDHENMFWYRQDPGLGLRLIYFSYDVKMKEKGDIPEGYSVSREKKERFSLILESASTNQTSMYLCASRSSGSVGELFFGEGSRLTVL.

This clone was seen only a few times. V is TRBV28 and J is TRBJ1-2; TRBD1 might be the D (6 bases). This CDR3 is 12 amino acids long. Germline V gives CDR1 MDHEN, CDR2 SYDVKM. V dropped 3 bases and J dropped 7 bases, with 9 bases sitting between them. The CDR3 spells CASSLQGTGYTF. CDR3 sequence (DNA): TGTGCCAGCAGTTTGCAGGGGACTGGCTACACCTTC.

The rearrangement uses TRBV7-9 and TRBJ2-7; 8 bases align to TRBD2. The V and J ends lost 5 bases and 3 bases, in that order; junction bases with no gene match: 6. CDR3 length: 14 amino acids. The germline V gene encodes CDR1 SEHNR and CDR2 FQNEAQ (reference sequence). The CDR3 sequence is CASSRGSGNYEQYF. The DNA of the CDR3 is TGTGCCAGCAGCCGAGGTAGCGGGAACTACGAGCAGTACTTC.

The CDR3, as DNA: TGTGCCAGCAGCCCGAACCATGCGGGCAATCAGCCCCAGCATTTT. Amino acids: CASSPNHAGNQPQHF. The chain employs TRBV28 and TRBJ1-5; D is unclear. V shed 6 bases and J shed 2 bases, with 14 bases lying between them. Germline loops: CDR1 MDHEN, CDR2 SYDVKM. This CDR3 has 15 residues.

This clone was seen a few times. The V gene is TRBV5-4, the J gene TRBJ2-5; no clear D. Germline V CDR1 and CDR2: SGHNT, YYREEE (reference sequence). Trimming cost V 0 bases and J 2 bases, with 8 bases left between them. CDR3 size: 14 residues. Here the CDR3 DNA reads TGTGCCAGCAGCTTGGGCCAGACACAAGAGACCCAGTACTTC. Translated, it gives CASSLGQTQETQYF. Together with reference TRBV5-4 and TRBJ2-5, the CDR3 gives the full variable domain: ETGVTQSPTHLIKTRGQQVTLRCSSQSGHNTVSWYQQALGQGPQFIFQYYREEENGRGNFPPRFSGLQFPNYSSELNVNALELDDSALYLCASSLGQTQETQYFGPGTRLLVL.

This clone showed up just a few times. The chain employs TRBV28 and TRBJ2-3, with TRBD2 identical over 12 bases. CDR1 is MDHEN, CDR2 SYDVKM, per germline. The length of the CDR3 is 15 residues. With 4 bases clipped from V and 6 bases from J, the junction kept 5 bases outside the gene matches. The CDR3 DNA is TGTGCCAGCAGTTCACTAGCGGGAGGATCGGATACGCAGTATTTT. It codes for CASSSLAGGSDTQYF.

This clone was picked up a small number of times. This chain uses TRBV5-1 with TRBJ1-4; D is uncertain. V lost 0 bases to trimming and J lost 6 bases, with 12 bases between them. CDR1 is SGHRS, CDR2 YFSETQ, per germline. This CDR3 spans 15 amino acids. CDR3 sequence reads: CASSLAGDRHEKLFF. The DNA for the CDR3 is TGCGCCAGCAGCTTGGCCGGGGATCGTCATGAAAAACTGTTTTTT.

This clone turned up a few times. V and J are TRBV30 and TRBJ2-7; a weak D match, TRBD2 (6 bases). Germline V gene data show CDR1 as GTSNPN and CDR2 as SVGIG (reference sequence). The CDR3 has 14 residues. Deletions cut 8 bases from V and 0 bases from J, with 17 bases between. CDR3 loop: CAHSEGGSSYEQYF. CDR3 coding DNA: TGTGCCCACTCAGAGGGAGGCAGCTCCTACGAGCAGTACTTC.

In its sample, this clone was seen a few times. A read error is the likely source, as a far larger clone sits one nucleotide away. V usage is TRBV5-1 and J usage is TRBJ2-7; 9 bases agree with TRBD2. The CDR3 is 14 residues long. V lost 3 bases, J lost 5 bases, and 6 bases stayed unmatched. CDR1 is SGHRS and CDR2 is YFSETQ in the germline V gene. The CDR3 here is CASSSTGTSNEQYF. As DNA, the CDR3 is TGCGCCAGCAGCTCAACCGGGACTAGCAACGAGCAGTACTTC.

This clone was found a few times. V gene TRBV2 combines with J gene TRBJ1-1; TRBD1 might be the D (5 bases). The CDR3 totals 13 residues. Germline CDR1 SNHLY, CDR2 FYNNEI. Between the trimmed V and J ends, which lost 2 bases and 6 bases, there was a span of 10 bases. The CDR3 nucleotides are TGTGCCAGCAGTGAACGGGGGTTTGCTGAAGCTTTCTTT. It yields the protein CASSERGFAEAFF.

Of note for this clone: Other nucleotide sequences from this sample produce the same CDR3. This chain links TRBV5-1 with TRBJ2-6; 8 positions agree with TRBD2. This CDR3 is 15 amino acids long. The trim removed 4 bases at V and 2 bases at J, leaving 2 bases unmatched. Germline assignment: CDR1 SGHRS and CDR2 YFSETQ. CDR3 coding DNA: TGCGCCAGCAGCCCGGGGGGGCCTGGGGCCAACGTCCTGACTTTC. As protein: CASSPGGPGANVLTF. Full variable domain (outside the CDR3, taken from reference TRBV5-1 and TRBJ2-6): KAGVTQTPRYLIKTRGQQVTLSCSPISGHRSVSWYQQTPGQGLQFLFEYFSETQRNKGNFPGRFSGRQFSNSRSEMNVSTLELGDSALYLCASSPGGPGANVLTFGAGSRLTVL.

This clone was recorded a few times. The CDR3 protein is CASSQHVRTGGLQPQHF. In DNA form, the CDR3 reads TGCGCCAGCAGCCAACATGTCCGGACAGGGGGCCTCCAGCCCCAGCATTTT. The chain carries TRBV4-3 and TRBJ1-5; 11 nucleotides align to TRBD1. The germline CDR1 and CDR2 sequences are LGHNA and YSLEER. V lost 2 bases, J lost 7 bases, and 10 bases stayed unmatched. The CDR3 covers 17 residues.